One and the same sample provided the 14 T cell receptor beta chains below, sequenced in a study of blood T cell repertoires in COVID-19 (dated by TCRdb to the early 2020s). Library prep was done by the immunoSEQ multiplex PCR assay. The clones in this table, taken by TCRdb from immuneACCESS, are in-frame only. Not every clone is retained; where verified, under half of the shortfall comes from an unresolved V gene, and the cause of the rest is unknown. The sample table lists around 23,000 clones, 60% to 75% of them with a count of one. The ten largest clonotypes hold just over 6.5% of the sample. Source material: peripheral blood. Receptor source: a man in his fifties or sixties with COVID-19, enrolled during active disease.

The chain is built from TRBV30 and TRBJ1-5, with D unresolved. Germline-derived CDR1 and CDR2 are GTSNPN and SVGIG (reference sequence). V was pared by 0 bases and J by 4 bases, with 7 bases between. The CDR3 spans 13 residues. In nucleotides, the CDR3 is TGTGCCTGGAGTGTTTCTCGGAATCAGCCCCAGCATTTT. It translates to CAWSVSRNQPQHF. Using reference TRBV30 and TRBJ1-5 for the parts outside the CDR3, the full variable domain is SQTIHQWPATLVQPVGSPLSLECTVEGTSNPNLYWYRQAAGRGLQLLFYSVGIGQISSEVPQNLSASRPQDRQFILSSKKLLLSDSGFYLCAWSVSRNQPQHFGDGTRLSIL.

The chain couples TRBV5-5 to TRBJ1-1; D is perhaps TRBD1 (5 bases). From germline, CDR1 is SGHKS and CDR2 YYEKEE (reference sequence). The CDR3 contains 17 residues. Trimming shortened V by 3 bases and J by 5 bases, and 23 bases separated the two germline ends. Written as DNA, the CDR3 is TGTGCCAGCAGCTCCGCGGGACCCGAATCCTCGACGACTGAAGCTTTCTTT. It translates to CASSSAGPESSTTEAFF.

The chain uses TRBV20-1 and TRBJ2-5; TRBD2 might be the D (5 bases). CDR3 size: 11 residues. Germline V gene data show CDR1 as DFQATT and CDR2 as SNEGSKA (reference sequence). V was trimmed by 6 bases and J by 6 bases, leaving 11 bases between them. Here the CDR3 DNA reads TGCAGTGCAAGTACTAGACAGACCCAGTACTTC. This gives the protein CSASTRQTQYF.

The chain joins TRBV18 to TRBJ2-5, with 8 nucleotides matching TRBD1. The V gene end was trimmed by 6 bases and the J gene end by 4 bases; junction bases not matched to a gene: 7. Germline CDR1 and CDR2: KGHSH and LQKENI. This CDR3 comprises 14 residues. CDR3 bases: TGTGCCAGCTCGTTTGGACAGGGAAGAGAGACCCAGTACTTC. Protein: CASSFGQGRETQYF.

The chain links TRBV5-1 to TRBJ2-5; D is unclear. Germline values: CDR1 SGHRS, CDR2 YFSETQ. The CDR3 spans 14 residues. Trimming removed 0 bases at V and 2 bases at J, with 8 bases between. Here the CDR3 reads CASSLVPGQETQYF. DNA for the CDR3: TGCGCCAGCAGCTTGGTCCCGGGTCAAGAGACCCAGTACTTC.

The chain is built from TRBV19 and TRBJ2-1, with 11 bases fitting TRBD2. Germline CDR1 is LNHDA and CDR2 is SQIVND (reference sequence). J gave up 9 bases and V 6 bases, and 13 bases lay outside the gene matches. The CDR3 sequence is 16 residues long. This CDR3 is CASSSIAGGRSGEQFF. Written as DNA, the CDR3 is TGTGCCAGTAGCAGTATAGCGGGGGGGCGTTCGGGTGAGCAGTTCTTC.

The rearrangement joins TRBV28 to TRBJ1-1; D possibly corresponds to TRBD1 (6 bases). V lost 6 bases and J 0 bases, leaving 23 bases between the germline ends. Germline CDR1 reads MDHEN; CDR2 reads SYDVKM. The CDR3 is 18 residues long. The CDR3 DNA is TGTGCCAGCAGGTATTCATCGGGACATCCGACCATGAACACTGAAGCTTTCTTT. It codes for CASRYSSGHPTMNTEAFF.

This chain links TRBV5-6 with TRBJ1-1; tentative D call: TRBD1 (5 bases). Trimming cost V 5 bases and J 4 bases, with 12 bases left between them. The CDR3 runs 13 residues. Germline lookup yields CDR1 SGHDT and CDR2 YYEEEE. CDR3 sequence: CASRRGWSTEAFF. The CDR3 region has the DNA TGTGCCAGCAGGCGGGGGTGGAGCACTGAAGCTTTCTTT.

The chain is built from TRBV5-3 and TRBJ2-1; 8 bases fit TRBD1. TRBV5-3 carries the ORF label, with uncertain function. V lost 4 bases to trimming and J lost 4 bases; unmatched junction nucleotides: 7. CDR3 size: 15 residues. CDR3 residues: CARSTDRGNYNEQFF. The CDR3 region has the DNA TGTGCCAGAAGCACCGACAGGGGTAATTACAATGAGCAGTTCTTC.

The genes are TRBV18 and TRBJ2-7; a weak D match, TRBD1 (6 bases). The germline V and J ends were trimmed by 4 bases and 3 bases, with 10 bases remaining between them. Germline CDR1 KGHSH, CDR2 LQKENI. The CDR3 is made up of 13 amino acids. The CDR3 nucleotides are TGTGCCAGCTCACAGGGACAACTCTACGAGCAGTACTTC. Translation: CASSQGQLYEQYF.

This clone has more than one count but fewer than ten. The rearrangement uses TRBV19 and TRBJ1-6; the match to TRBD1 covers 7 bases. The length of the CDR3 is 14 residues. Germline-derived CDR1 and CDR2 are LNHDA and SQIVND (reference sequence). V shed 7 bases and J 5 bases; nucleotides not matched to a gene: 5. The CDR3 DNA reads as TGTGCCAGTATGAGGGGACAGCATAATTCACCCCTCCACTTT. Its protein is CASMRGQHNSPLHF.

The chain is built from TRBV5-1 and TRBJ2-7, with 8 bases matching TRBD2. Trimming cost V 0 bases and J 2 bases; bases outside gene matches: 7. The germline V gene has CDR1 SGHRS and CDR2 YFSETQ. The CDR3 contains 16 residues. This CDR3 reads CASSLGSGGFTYEQYF. For the CDR3, the DNA is TGCGCCAGCAGCTTGGGGAGCGGGGGCTTTACCTACGAGCAGTACTTC.

This chain uses TRBV2 with TRBJ2-3; D is uncertain. The germline CDR1 and CDR2 sequences are SNHLY and FYNNEI. The V and J ends lost 1 base and 0 bases respectively, with 5 bases between them. The CDR3 length is 14 residues. CDR3 in amino acids: CASSEVSSTDTQYF. CDR3 bases: TGTGCCAGCAGTGAAGTTTCGAGCACAGATACGCAGTATTTT. The full variable domain, its missing parts supplied by reference TRBV2 and TRBJ2-3, is EPEVTQTPSHQVTQMGQEVILRCVPISNHLYFYWYRQILGQKVEFLVSFYNNEISEKSEIFDDQFSVERPDGSNFTLKIRSTKLEDSAMYFCASSEVSSTDTQYFGPGTRLTVL.

The chain carries TRBV29-1 and TRBJ1-2; D is perhaps TRBD1 (5 bases). CDR1 and CDR2 from the germline V gene are SQVTM and ANQGSEA. Trimming removed 6 bases at V and 2 bases at J, with 10 bases between. The CDR3 is 12 residues long. The DNA of the CDR3 is TGCAGCGTAGGACATTGGAACTATGGCTACACCTTC. The encoded protein is CSVGHWNYGYTF.